A selection of T cell receptor beta chains follows, all from one sample in a study of T cells in Graves' hyperthyroidism and ophthalmopathy. MiXCR was run by TCRdb on the multiplex PCR reads, yielding one entry per CDR3 protein. Of about 560,000 distinct CDR3 sequences listed, roughly 17% were seen once; the top ten hold 18%. The specimen sequenced was blood. All receptors come from a woman aged 18-29 years with Graves' hyperthyroidism. Each CDR3 is given with its conserved first and last residue. D genes are given only for firm matches. Rows give clone size only sometimes, using once, few, many, or a class for an expanded clone.

TRBJ1-2 14 TRBV15 . many TGTGCCACCAGCAGAAGCAGGGAGTTAGATGGCTACACCTTC CATSRSRELDGYTF
TRBJ2-7 16 TRBV12-3/TRBV12-4 . many TGTGCCAGCAGCCAGGGATGGGACTTTAGCTCCTACGAGCAGTACTTC CASSQGWDFSSYEQYF
TRBJ1-2 13 TRBV19 . few TGTGCCAGTACCACCATTAGGTTGAGGGGCTACACCTTC CASTTIRLRGYTF
TRBJ2-1 16 TRBV10-2 TRBD1 few TGCGCCAGCAGTGAGTGGGGGACAGGGGTCCCCAATGAGCAGTTCTTC CASSEWGTGVPNEQFF
TRBJ2-3 16 TRBV3-1 TRBD2 many TGTGCCAGCAGCCAAGATACCCTAGCGGGACCAGATACGCAGTATTTT CASSQDTLAGPDTQYF
TRBJ2-1 16 TRBV6-2/TRBV6-3 TRBD2 many TGTGCCAGCAGGCGGTCGGGACTAGCCGGGGGCAATGAGCAGTTCTTC CASRRSGLAGGNEQFF
TRBJ2-1 13 TRBV18 TRBD1 . TGTGCCAGCTCACTAGACAGGGACGATGAGCAGTTCTTC CASSLDRDDEQFF
TRBJ2-5 12 TRBV20-1 . many TGCAGTGCTAGCCGGTACCAAGAGACCCAGTACTTC CSASRYQETQYF
TRBJ2-2 15 TRBV12-3/TRBV12-4 TRBD2 . TGTGCCAGCAGTTTGGACGGGGGGGCGACCGGGGAGCTGTTTTTT CASSLDGGATGELFF
TRBJ2-4 14 TRBV9 . once TGTGCCAGCAGCCCATCTTATAGTGGAAACATTCAGTACTTC CASSPSYSGNIQYF
TRBJ2-3 15 TRBV20-1 . many TGCAGTGCTAGAGCCCTAGCAGACCGCACAGATACGCAGTATTTT CSARALADRTDTQYF
TRBJ2-7 15 TRBV13 . . TGTGCCAGCAGCTTAGGCCTAAGGTATCGGTTCGAGCAGTACTTC CASSLGLRYRFEQYF
TRBJ2-3 16 TRBV9 . . TGTGCCAGCAGCGTAGAAGACGTAACGCAACAGAATACGCAGTATTTT CASSVEDVTQQNTQYF
TRBJ1-1 15 TRBV7-2 . many TGTGCCAGCAGCTTAGGAGGGGGGAGGAACACTGAAGCTTTCTTT CASSLGGGRNTEAFF
TRBJ2-3 15 TRBV9 . . TGTGCCAGCAGCCAAGAGGGGGTCCTCGGGGATACGCAGTATTTT CASSQEGVLGDTQYF
TRBJ2-1 17 TRBV11-1 TRBD2 many TGTGCCAGCAGCGGGACTAGCGGTGTCCGCTCCTACAATGAGCAGTTCTTC CASSGTSGVRSYNEQFF
TRBJ1-1 15 TRBV7-9 . . TGTGCCAGCAGCTTGAAGGGACGAATGAACACTGAAGCTTTCTTT CASSLKGRMNTEAFF
TRBJ2-1 15 TRBV7-8 . many TGTGCCAGCAGCTTAGGACCGACCTCCTACAATGAGCAGTTCTTC CASSLGPTSYNEQFF
TRBJ2-7 15 TRBV28 TRBD1 . TGTGCCAGCAGTCCACCGGACAGGGCAGGCTACGAGCAGTACTTC CASSPPDRAGYEQYF
TRBJ1-2 14 TRBV3-1 . . TGTGCCAGCAGCCAAGACCCCATTGGGGCTGGCTACACCTTC CASSQDPIGAGYTF